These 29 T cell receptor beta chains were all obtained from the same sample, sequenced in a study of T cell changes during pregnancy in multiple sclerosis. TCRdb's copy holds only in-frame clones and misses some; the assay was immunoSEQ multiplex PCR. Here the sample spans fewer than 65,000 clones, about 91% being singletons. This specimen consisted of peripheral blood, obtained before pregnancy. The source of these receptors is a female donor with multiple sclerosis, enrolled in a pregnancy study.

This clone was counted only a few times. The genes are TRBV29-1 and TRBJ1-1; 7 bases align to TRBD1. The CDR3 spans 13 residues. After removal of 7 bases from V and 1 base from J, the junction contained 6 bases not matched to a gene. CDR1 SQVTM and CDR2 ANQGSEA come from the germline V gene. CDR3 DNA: TGCAGCGCCGTGACAGGGTGGAACACTGAAGCTTTCTTT. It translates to CSAVTGWNTEAFF.

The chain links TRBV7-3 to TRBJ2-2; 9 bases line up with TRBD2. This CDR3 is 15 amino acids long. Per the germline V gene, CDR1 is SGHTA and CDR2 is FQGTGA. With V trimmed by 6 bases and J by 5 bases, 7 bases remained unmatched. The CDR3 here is CASSPSGGRTGELFF. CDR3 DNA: TGTGCCAGCAGTCCAAGCGGGGGGCGAACCGGGGAGCTGTTTTTT.

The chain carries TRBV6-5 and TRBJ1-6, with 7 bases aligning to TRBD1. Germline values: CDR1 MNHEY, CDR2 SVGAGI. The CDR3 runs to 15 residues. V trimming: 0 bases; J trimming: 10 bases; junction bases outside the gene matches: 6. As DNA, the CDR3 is TGTGCCAGCAGTTACTCGAAACAGGGGAGCTCACCCCTCCACTTT. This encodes CASSYSKQGSSPLHF.

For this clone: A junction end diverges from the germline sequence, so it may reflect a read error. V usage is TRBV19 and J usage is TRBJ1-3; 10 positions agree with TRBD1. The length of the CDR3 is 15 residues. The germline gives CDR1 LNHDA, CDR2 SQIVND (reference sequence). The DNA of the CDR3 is TGTGCCAGTAGTATGGGGACAGGGGCAGGAAATACCATATATTTT. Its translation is CASSMGTGAGNTIYF.

The CDR3 nucleotides read TGTGCCAGCAGACTGAGACTAGTCTATGAGCAGTTCTTC. Translation gives CASRLRLVYEQFF. The chain links TRBV7-8 to TRBJ2-1; tentatively, D is TRBD2 (6 bases). V dropped 6 bases and J dropped 8 bases, with 14 bases sitting between them. The CDR3 runs to 13 residues. Germline CDR1 reads SGHVS; CDR2 reads FQNEAQ.

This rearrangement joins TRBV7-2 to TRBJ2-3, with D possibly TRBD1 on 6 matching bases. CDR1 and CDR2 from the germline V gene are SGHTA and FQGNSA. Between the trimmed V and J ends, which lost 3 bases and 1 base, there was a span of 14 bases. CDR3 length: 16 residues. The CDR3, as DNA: TGTGCCAGCAGCTTGGGGGCAGCCCTCCGCACAGATACGCAGTATTTT. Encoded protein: CASSLGAALRTDTQYF. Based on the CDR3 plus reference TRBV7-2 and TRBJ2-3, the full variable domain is GAGVSQSPSNKVTEKGKDVELRCDPISGHTALYWYRQSLGQGLEFLIYFQGNSAPDKSGLPSDRFSAERTGGSVSTLTIQRTQQEDSAVYLCASSLGAALRTDTQYFGPGTRLTVL.

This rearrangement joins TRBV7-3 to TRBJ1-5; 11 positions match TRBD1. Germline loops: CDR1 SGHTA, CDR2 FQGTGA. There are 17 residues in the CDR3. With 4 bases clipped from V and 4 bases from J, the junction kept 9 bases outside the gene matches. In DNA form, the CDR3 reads TGTGCCAGCAGCTCGAAAAGGGGGACAGGGGGGAATCAGCCCCAGCATTTT. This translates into CASSSKRGTGGNQPQHF.

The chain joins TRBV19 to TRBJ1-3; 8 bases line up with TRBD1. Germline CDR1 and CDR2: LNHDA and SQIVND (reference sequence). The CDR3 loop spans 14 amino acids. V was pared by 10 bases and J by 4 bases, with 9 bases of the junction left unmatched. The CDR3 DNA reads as TGTGCCACGCAACAGGGGGGCCCGGGAAACACCATATATTTT. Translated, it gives CATQQGGPGNTIYF.

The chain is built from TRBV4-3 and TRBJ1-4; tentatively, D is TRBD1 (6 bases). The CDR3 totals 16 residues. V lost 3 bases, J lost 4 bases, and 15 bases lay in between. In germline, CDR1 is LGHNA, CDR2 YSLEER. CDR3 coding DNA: TGCGCCAGCAGCCACTGGGCCGGACAGAATAATGAAAAACTGTTTTTT. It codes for CASSHWAGQNNEKLFF.

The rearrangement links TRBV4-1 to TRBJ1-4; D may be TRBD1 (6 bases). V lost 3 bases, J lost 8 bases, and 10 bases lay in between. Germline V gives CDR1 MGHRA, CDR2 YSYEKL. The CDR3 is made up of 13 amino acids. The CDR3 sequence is CASSHPTGEKLFF. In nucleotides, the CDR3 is TGCGCCAGCAGCCACCCCACAGGGGAAAAACTGTTTTTT.

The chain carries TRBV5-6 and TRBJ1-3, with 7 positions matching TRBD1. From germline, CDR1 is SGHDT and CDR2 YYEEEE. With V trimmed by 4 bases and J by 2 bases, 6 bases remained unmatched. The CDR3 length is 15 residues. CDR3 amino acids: CASSAPTGTGNTIYF. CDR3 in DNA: TGTGCCAGCAGCGCCCCGACAGGGACTGGAAACACCATATATTTT.

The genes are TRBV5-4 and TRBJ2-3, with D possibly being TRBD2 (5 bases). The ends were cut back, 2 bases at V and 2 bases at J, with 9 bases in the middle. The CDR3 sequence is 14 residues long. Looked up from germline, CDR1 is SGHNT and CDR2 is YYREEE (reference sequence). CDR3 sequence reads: CASSLEGVTDTQYF. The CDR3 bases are TGTGCCAGCAGCTTAGAGGGAGTCACAGATACGCAGTATTTT.

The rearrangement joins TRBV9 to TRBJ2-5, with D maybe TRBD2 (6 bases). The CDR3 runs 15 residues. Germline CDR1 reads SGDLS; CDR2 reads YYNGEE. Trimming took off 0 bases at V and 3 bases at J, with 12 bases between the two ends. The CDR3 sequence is CASSVGWTTEETQYF. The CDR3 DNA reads TGTGCCAGCAGCGTAGGTTGGACTACCGAAGAGACCCAGTACTTC.

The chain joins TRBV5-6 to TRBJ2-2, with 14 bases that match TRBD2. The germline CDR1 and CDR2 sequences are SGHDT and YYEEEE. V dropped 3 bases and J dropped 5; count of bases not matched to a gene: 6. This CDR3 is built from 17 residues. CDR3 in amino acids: CASSSDRLAGGTGELFF. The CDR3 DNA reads TGTGCCAGCAGCTCGGACAGACTAGCGGGGGGGACCGGGGAGCTGTTTTTT.

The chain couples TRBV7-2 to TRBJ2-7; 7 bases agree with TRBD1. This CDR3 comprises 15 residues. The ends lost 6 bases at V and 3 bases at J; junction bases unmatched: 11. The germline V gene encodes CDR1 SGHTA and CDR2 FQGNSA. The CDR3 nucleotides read TGTGCCAGCAGACCAACAGGGGCCCCCTTCTACGAGCAGTACTTC. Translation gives CASRPTGAPFYEQYF.

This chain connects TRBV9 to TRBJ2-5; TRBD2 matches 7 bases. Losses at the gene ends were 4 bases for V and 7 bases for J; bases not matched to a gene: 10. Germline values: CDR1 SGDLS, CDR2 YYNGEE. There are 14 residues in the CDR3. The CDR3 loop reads CASSPQGPGGTQYF. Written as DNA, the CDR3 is TGTGCCAGCAGCCCCCAAGGGCCGGGGGGGACCCAGTACTTC.

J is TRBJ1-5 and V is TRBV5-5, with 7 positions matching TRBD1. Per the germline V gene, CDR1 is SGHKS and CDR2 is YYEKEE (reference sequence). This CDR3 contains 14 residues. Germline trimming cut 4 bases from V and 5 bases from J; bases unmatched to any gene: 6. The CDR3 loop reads CASSARGQDQPQHF. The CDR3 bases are TGTGCCAGCAGCGCGAGGGGGCAGGATCAGCCCCAGCATTTT.

CDR3 coding DNA: TGTGCCTCCGGGACAGGTTTGGACAATGAGCAGTTCTTC. Translating it yields CASGTGLDNEQFF. The rearrangement links TRBV10-3 to TRBJ2-1, with 8 nucleotides matching TRBD1. V trimming: 11 bases; J trimming: 5 bases; junction bases outside the gene matches: 8. CDR1 and CDR2 (germline): ENHRY, SYGVKD. The CDR3 runs 13 residues.

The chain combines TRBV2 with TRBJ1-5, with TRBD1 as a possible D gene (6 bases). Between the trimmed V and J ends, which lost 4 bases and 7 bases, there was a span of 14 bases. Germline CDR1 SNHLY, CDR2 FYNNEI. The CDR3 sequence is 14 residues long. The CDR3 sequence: CASSVAGERQPQHF. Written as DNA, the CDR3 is TGTGCCAGCAGTGTGGCAGGGGAACGGCAGCCCCAGCATTTT.

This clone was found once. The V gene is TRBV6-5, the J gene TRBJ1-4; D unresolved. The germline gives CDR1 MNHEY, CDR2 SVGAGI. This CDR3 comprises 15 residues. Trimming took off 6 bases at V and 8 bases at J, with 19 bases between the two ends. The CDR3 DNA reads TGTGCCAGCAGGGGTTCAGGAGGCGCCTCAGAAAAACTGTTTTTT. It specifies CASRGSGGASEKLFF.

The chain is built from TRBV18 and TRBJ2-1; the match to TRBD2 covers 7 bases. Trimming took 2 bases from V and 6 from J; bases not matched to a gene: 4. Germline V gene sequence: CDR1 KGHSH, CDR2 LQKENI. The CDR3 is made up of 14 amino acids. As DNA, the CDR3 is TGTGCCAGCTCACCAAAAGCGGGGATCAATGAGCAGTTCTTC. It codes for CASSPKAGINEQFF. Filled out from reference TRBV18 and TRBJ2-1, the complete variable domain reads NAGVMQNPRHLVRRRGQEARLRCSPMKGHSHVYWYRQLPEEGLKFMVYLQKENIIDESGMPKERFSAEFPKEGPSILRIQQVVRGDSAAYFCASSPKAGINEQFFGPGTRLTVL.

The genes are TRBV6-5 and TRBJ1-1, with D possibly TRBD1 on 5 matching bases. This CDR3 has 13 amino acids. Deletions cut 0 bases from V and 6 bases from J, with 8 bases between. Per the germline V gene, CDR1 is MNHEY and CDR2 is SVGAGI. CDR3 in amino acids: CASSYSGGSEAFF. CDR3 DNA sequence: TGTGCCAGCAGTTACTCCGGGGGATCTGAAGCTTTCTTT.

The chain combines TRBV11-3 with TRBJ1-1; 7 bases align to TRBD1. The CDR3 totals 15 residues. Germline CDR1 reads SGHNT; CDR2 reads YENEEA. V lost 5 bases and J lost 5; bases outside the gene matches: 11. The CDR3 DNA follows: TGTGCCAGCAGCCCGGGAGGGGCGGACAGGACTGAAGCTTTCTTT. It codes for CASSPGGADRTEAFF.

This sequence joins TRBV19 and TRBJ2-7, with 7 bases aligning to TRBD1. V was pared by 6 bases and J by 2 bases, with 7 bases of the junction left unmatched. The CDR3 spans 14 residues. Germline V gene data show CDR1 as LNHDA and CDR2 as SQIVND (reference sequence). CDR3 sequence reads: CASSPQGPPYEQYF. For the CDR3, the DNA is TGTGCCAGTAGCCCACAGGGGCCCCCCTACGAGCAGTACTTC.

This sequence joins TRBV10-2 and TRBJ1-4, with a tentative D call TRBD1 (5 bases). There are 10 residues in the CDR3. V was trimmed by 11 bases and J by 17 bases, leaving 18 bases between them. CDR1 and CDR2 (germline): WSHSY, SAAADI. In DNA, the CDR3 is TGCGCCCCCAGGGAGGGGTTACGTTTTTTT. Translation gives CAPREGLRFF.

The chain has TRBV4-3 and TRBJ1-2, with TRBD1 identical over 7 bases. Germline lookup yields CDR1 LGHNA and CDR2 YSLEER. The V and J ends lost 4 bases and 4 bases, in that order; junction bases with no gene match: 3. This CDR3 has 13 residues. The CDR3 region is CASSPRGSYGYTF. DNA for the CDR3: TGCGCCAGCAGCCCCAGGGGGTCCTATGGCTACACCTTC.

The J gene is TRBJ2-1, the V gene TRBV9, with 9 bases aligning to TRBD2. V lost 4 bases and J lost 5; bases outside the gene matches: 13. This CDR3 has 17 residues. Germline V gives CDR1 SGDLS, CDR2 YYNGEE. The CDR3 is CASSLRGSSGGHNEQFF. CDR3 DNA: TGTGCCAGCAGCCTCCGAGGGTCCAGCGGGGGGCACAATGAGCAGTTCTTC.

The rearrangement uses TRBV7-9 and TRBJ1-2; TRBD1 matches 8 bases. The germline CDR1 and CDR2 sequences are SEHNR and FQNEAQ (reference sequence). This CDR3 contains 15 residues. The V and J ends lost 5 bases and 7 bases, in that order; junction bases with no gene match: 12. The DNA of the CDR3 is TGTGCCAGCAGCACTCCGGACAGGGAACGATCTGGCTACACCTTC. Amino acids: CASSTPDRERSGYTF.

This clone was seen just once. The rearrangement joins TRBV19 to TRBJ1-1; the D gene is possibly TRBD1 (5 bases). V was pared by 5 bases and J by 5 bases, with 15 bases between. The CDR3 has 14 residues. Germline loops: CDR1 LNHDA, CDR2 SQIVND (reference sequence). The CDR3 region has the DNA TGTGCCAGTAGTGCGGGACGGAGGAGGACTGAAGCTTTCTTT. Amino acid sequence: CASSAGRRRTEAFF.